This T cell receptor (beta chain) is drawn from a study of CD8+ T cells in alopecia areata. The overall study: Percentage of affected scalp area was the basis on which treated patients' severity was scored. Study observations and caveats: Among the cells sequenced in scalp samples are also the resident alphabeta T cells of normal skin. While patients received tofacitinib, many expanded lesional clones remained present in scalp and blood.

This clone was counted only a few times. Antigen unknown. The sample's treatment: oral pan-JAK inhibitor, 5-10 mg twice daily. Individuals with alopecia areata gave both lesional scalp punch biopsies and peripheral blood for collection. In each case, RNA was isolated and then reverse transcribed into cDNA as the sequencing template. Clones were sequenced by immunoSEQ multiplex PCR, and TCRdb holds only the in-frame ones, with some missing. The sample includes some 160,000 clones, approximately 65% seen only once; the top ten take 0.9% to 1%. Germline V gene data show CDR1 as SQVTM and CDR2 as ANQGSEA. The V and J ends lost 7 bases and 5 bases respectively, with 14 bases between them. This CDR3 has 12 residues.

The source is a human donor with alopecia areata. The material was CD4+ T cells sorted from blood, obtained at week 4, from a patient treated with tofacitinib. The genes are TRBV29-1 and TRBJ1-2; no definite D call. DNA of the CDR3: TGCAGCGCCGCCGCCCGGGGATATGGCTACACCTTC. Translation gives CSAAARGYGYTF.